The subject of this entry is one TCR beta chain. This clone was counted a few times. Its antigen remains unidentified. Base qualities are not recorded, but no much larger clone differs from it by a single base. For this chain, trimming is 3 bases at the V end and 4 bases at the J end, and the number of junction bases without a gene match is 6. The CDR1 and CDR2 encoded by the germline V gene (reference sequence) are SEHNR and FQNEAQ. Reading from cysteine to phenylalanine, the CDR3 counts 15 amino acids. The retained sequence is limited to the CDR3, 45 bases, with the frame set at the first base. The collaborating institutions used their own protocols to collect whole blood in K2EDTA tubes. Collaborator samples were shipped for TCRbeta analysis as frozen whole blood, isolated PBMCs, or DNA extracted from either sample type. The sample comes from a study of blood T cell repertoires in COVID-19 (dated by TCRdb to 2018 to 2021). Concerning the study at large: Collaborator samples came from the United States, Italy and Spain and covered acute and convalescent phases of COVID-19. The material from the prospective study consisted of cDNA or gDNA derived from T cells, B-cell-depleted T cells, or PBMCs. The samples were drawn from two sources: the first 160 participants of the ongoing ImmuneRACE study, and 950 to 1,500 subjects contributed by 6 global collaborators. HLA class I and class II types, where available, came from metadata supplied by the sample provider rather than from assay-based typing. A de-identified subject ID, COVID-19 status, age in years and sex were almost always included in the sample metadata. A freely available public database, intended as a resource for researchers studying the immune response to SARS-CoV-2, is where the repertoires were released. Deeply sampled blood TCRbeta repertoires from subjects exposed to, actively infected with, or recovered from COVID-19 were included in the dataset. Results and caveats for the whole study, not just this receptor: How much clinical and demographic metadata was included differed by source and by participant, and the metadata was provided uncurated.

TCRbeta CDR3 regions were amplified from genomic DNA using the immunoSEQ Assay, a bias-controlled multiplex PCR. The paper's processing steps were these. The number of nucleated cells in each sample was estimated by amplification of reference gene primers within the assay. To quantify the absolute abundance of each unique TCRbeta CDR3 rearrangement, sequence reads were collapsed and filtered. For each sample, productive Simpson clonality was calculated as the square root of Simpson's diversity index over productive rearrangements. TCRdb provides this immuneACCESS table in a form limited to in-frame rearrangements. Some clones are lacking; in checked studies, under half of them reflect an unresolved V gene, and why the rest are absent is not known. For V, J and clone size, that table is used; D and trimming come from the DNA. The sample yields fewer than 250,000 clones; roughly 86% were counted once. The ten largest clones add up to 6% to 8.5% of the sample.

The TCR comes from a woman between 50 and 59 years old with active or convalescent COVID-19. The sample taken for sequencing was peripheral blood. The V and J segments used are TRBV7-9 and TRBJ2-7; 10 bases in the junction line up with TRBD2. At the DNA level, the sequence is TGTGCCAGCAGCTTTCTAGCGGGAGTCAGATACGAGCAGTACTTC. Translated, this gives CASSFLAGVRYEQYF.